Sequencing of this T cell receptor beta chain was carried out in a study of beta chain features in type 1 diabetes. Trimming took 3 bases from V and 7 from J; bases not matched to a gene: 6. Germline lookup yields CDR1 GTSNPN and CDR2 SVGIG (reference sequence). CDR3 size: 13 residues. The whole isolated RNA underwent reverse transcription, so sequencing captured expressed TCRB transcripts. Method: immunoSEQ multiplex PCR; TCRdb's copy keeps in-frame clones and lacks some. The sample lists under 450,000 clones; over 13% were seen once. The rearrangement uses TRBV30 and TRBJ2-7, with 10 positions matching TRBD1. The sequenced sample was naive CD4+ T cells from blood. This TCR was recovered from a woman younger than 30 in good health. The CDR3 DNA reads TGTGCCTGGAGCCCGGGACAGGGGCTTGAGCAGTACTTC. As protein: CAWSPGQGLEQYF.